The 20 T cell receptor beta chains presented below share a single source sample, sequenced in a study of blood T cell repertoires in COVID-19. Some clones are missing from TCRdb's copy, which holds only in-frame ones; the method was immunoSEQ multiplex PCR. This sample carries about 250,000 clones, 88% of them seen once, and the ten largest clones take around 6.3%. The source material was peripheral blood. The receptors here all came from a woman in her twenties or thirties with COVID-19, enrolled during active disease.

This clone is a singleton in its sample. V usage is TRBV6-2 or TRBV6-3 and J usage is TRBJ1-2; 7 bases line up with TRBD1. V lost 5 bases and J lost 3; bases outside the gene matches: 12. The CDR3 has 16 amino acids. CDR1 and CDR2 from the germline V gene are MNHEY and SVGEGT. CDR3 sequence: CASSASYRQGHYGYTF. Written as DNA, the CDR3 is TGTGCCAGCAGTGCATCCTACCGACAGGGACACTATGGCTACACCTTC.

The chain is built from TRBV30 and TRBJ2-2; 7 bases are shared with TRBD2. Trimming at V came to 4 bases and at J to 5 bases, leaving 10 bases not matched to a gene. Germline V gene sequence: CDR1 GTSNPN, CDR2 SVGIG (reference sequence). The CDR3 length is 15 residues. Here the CDR3 DNA reads TGTGCCTGGAAACCCCCGGGACTACTAACCGGGGAGCTGTTTTTT. Amino acid sequence: CAWKPPGLLTGELFF.

This clone was counted once. This rearrangement joins TRBV6-5 to TRBJ1-5; D ambiguous. The germline gives CDR1 MNHEY, CDR2 SVGAGI. Trimming took off 8 bases at V and 7 bases at J, with 18 bases between the two ends. The CDR3 is 14 amino acids. The CDR3 nucleotides are TGTGCCAGCGCCCCTTCAAGGAGGGCCCAGCCCCAGCATTTT. This encodes CASAPSRRAQPQHF.

J is TRBJ2-1 and V is TRBV6-5; 8 bases align to TRBD2. The V gene's germline CDR1 is MNHEY and CDR2 SVGAGI. Trimming cost V 10 bases and J 0 bases; bases outside gene matches: 8. The length of the CDR3 is 15 residues. The CDR3 is CATRRGAGSYNEQFF. As DNA, the CDR3 is TGTGCCACGAGGCGGGGGGCTGGCTCCTACAATGAGCAGTTCTTC.

This chain links TRBV11-1 with TRBJ2-1; a weak D match, TRBD1 (6 bases). CDR1 is SGHAT, CDR2 FQDESV, per germline (reference sequence). The CDR3 extends over 13 amino acids. V was pared by 5 bases and J by 10 bases, with 15 bases between. The CDR3 protein is CASSLQGEQEQFF. The CDR3 DNA is TGTGCCAGCAGCCTACAGGGAGAGCAGGAGCAGTTCTTC.

This sequence joins TRBV21-1 and TRBJ2-2; the D call TRBD1 from the table was never checked on the DNA. TRBV21-1 is a recognized pseudogene. The CDR3 runs 20 residues. The CDR3: CASSKEIPGRNHTNTGELFF. The CDR3 DNA is TGTGCCAGCAGCAAAGAGATTCCAGGTCGAAACCATACGAACACCGGGGAGCTGTTTTTT.

The chain employs TRBV18 and TRBJ1-1; D might be TRBD1 (6 bases). This CDR3 spans 14 amino acids. V was pared by 3 bases and J by 1 base, with 9 bases between. CDR1 is KGHSH and CDR2 is LQKENI in the germline V gene. CDR3 nucleotides: TGTGCCAGCTCACCGGGACACCAGAACACTGAAGCTTTCTTT. Its protein is CASSPGHQNTEAFF.

The chain employs TRBV29-1 and TRBJ1-2, with a weak D call TRBD1 (5 bases). Germline V CDR1 and CDR2: SQVTM, ANQGSEA. The CDR3 is 12 residues long. V gave up 6 bases and J gave up 2 bases, with 10 bases separating them. The CDR3 loop reads CSVGGPNYGYTF. CDR3 bases: TGCAGCGTCGGGGGTCCCAACTATGGCTACACCTTC.

V is TRBV4-3 and J is TRBJ2-1, with TRBD1 identical over 9 bases. The V segment lost 4 bases and the J segment 5 bases; nucleotides outside the gene matches: 6. CDR3 length: 15 residues. Germline CDR1 LGHNA, CDR2 YSLEER. In DNA, the CDR3 is TGCGCCAGCAGCCCCGGGACAGGGAAACACAATGAGCAGTTCTTC. Its protein product is CASSPGTGKHNEQFF.

The chain has TRBV24-1 and TRBJ1-1, with D unresolved. The CDR3 has 13 amino acids. The V gene's germline CDR1 is KGHDR and CDR2 SFDVKD. Trimming pared 7 bases from V and 4 bases from J, leaving 12 bases between. The CDR3 region has the DNA TGTGCCACCAGCCTGGGAGAGGGCACTGAAGCTTTCTTT. It specifies CATSLGEGTEAFF.

The V call is TRBV18, the J call TRBJ1-1, with 8 nucleotides matching TRBD1. Germline loops: CDR1 KGHSH, CDR2 LQKENI. V dropped 5 bases and J dropped 6; count of bases not matched to a gene: 11. This CDR3 is built from 15 residues. CDR3 residues: CASSTFRGQGAEAFF. The CDR3, as DNA: TGTGCCAGCTCAACTTTCAGGGGGCAAGGGGCTGAAGCTTTCTTT.

V and J are TRBV10-1 and TRBJ2-7; 10 positions agree with TRBD2. Unmatched junction bases numbered 4, after V lost 5 bases and J lost 3 bases. This CDR3 has 14 residues. Germline CDR1 reads WNHNN; CDR2 reads SYGVQD (reference sequence). CDR3 in DNA: TGCGCCAGCAGTCCAGCGGGGGGGCTCTACGAGCAGTACTTC. Residues: CASSPAGGLYEQYF.

This chain uses TRBV6-5 with TRBJ1-5; possible D gene TRBD1, 6 bases. The CDR3 loop spans 14 amino acids. CDR1 is MNHEY, CDR2 SVGAGI, per germline. The V and J ends lost 6 bases and 7 bases respectively, with 16 bases between them. In DNA form, the CDR3 reads TGTGCCAGCAGACTACAGGGTTTGGGGCAGCCCCAGCATTTT. Its protein is CASRLQGLGQPQHF.

The rearrangement joins TRBV7-8 to TRBJ1-5; 7 bases fit TRBD1. This CDR3 has 15 residues. After removal of 5 bases from V and 4 bases from J, the junction contained 8 bases not matched to a gene. Looked up from germline, CDR1 is SGHVS and CDR2 is FQNEAQ. The CDR3 region has the DNA TGTGCCAGCAGCCTCGGCCGGGACAGTAATCAGCCCCAGCATTTT. Translated: CASSLGRDSNQPQHF.

This chain links TRBV12-3 or TRBV12-4 with TRBJ1-1; D gene ambiguous. The CDR3 is made up of 12 amino acids. V was shortened by 6 bases and J by 10 bases, with 15 bases between the two germline ends. The CDR3 protein is CASRKPRSGAFF. The CDR3 DNA follows: TGTGCCAGCAGAAAGCCCCGCTCTGGAGCTTTCTTT.

The chain is built from TRBV7-8 and TRBJ2-7, with a weak D call TRBD1 (6 bases). The CDR3 consists of 15 residues. V lost 5 bases and J 2 bases, leaving 16 bases between the germline ends. Germline-derived CDR1 and CDR2 are SGHVS and FQNEAQ. CDR3 protein: CASSPHRVGPYEQYV. The CDR3 DNA reads as TGTGCCAGCAGCCCCCACAGGGTCGGACCCTACGAGCAGTACGTC.

This clone has more than one count but fewer than ten. The chain links TRBV13 to TRBJ2-1, with 11 nucleotides matching TRBD2. CDR1 is PRHDT and CDR2 is FYEKMQ in the germline V gene (reference sequence). The CDR3 spans 14 residues. Trimming took 6 bases from V and 9 from J; bases not matched to a gene: 7. CDR3 sequence reads: CASRASGRRIEQFF. The CDR3 DNA is TGTGCCAGCAGGGCTAGCGGGAGGCGGATTGAGCAGTTCTTC.

This chain connects TRBV7-9 to TRBJ2-3; maybe TRBD2 (6 bases). The germline V and J ends were trimmed by 5 bases and 4 bases, with 13 bases remaining between them. Per the germline V gene, CDR1 is SEHNR and CDR2 is FQNEAQ (reference sequence). The CDR3 has 14 amino acids. The CDR3 reads CASSLRDFSDTQYF. In nucleotides, the CDR3 is TGTGCCAGCAGCCTTCGGGACTTTTCAGATACGCAGTATTTT.

The sample holds a few counts of this clone. J is TRBJ1-5 and V is TRBV19; D unclear. The CDR3 runs 14 residues. From germline, CDR1 is LNHDA and CDR2 SQIVND (reference sequence). Deletions cut 5 bases from V and 3 bases from J, with 11 bases between. This chain's CDR3 is CASSQQSTNQPQHF. The DNA of the CDR3 is TGTGCCAGTAGTCAACAGTCTACCAATCAGCCCCAGCATTTT.

The chain links TRBV28 to TRBJ2-7, with D possibly TRBD1 on 6 matching bases. The germline V gene has CDR1 MDHEN and CDR2 SYDVKM. Trimming took off 7 bases at V and 2 bases at J, with 15 bases between the two ends. This CDR3 has 14 residues. The CDR3 loop is CASTATGVAYEQYF. CDR3 coding DNA: TGTGCCAGCACCGCGACAGGTGTAGCCTACGAGCAGTACTTC.